Listed below are T cell receptor beta chains from one sample, sequenced in a study of cytomegalovirus exposure and HLA in healthy donors. Sequencing was performed with immunoSEQ multiplex PCR; in TCRdb, only in-frame clones are kept and a portion is missing. The repertoire consists of about 160,000 clones, with approximately 84% occurring once and the leading ten covering approximately 6.8%. The sequencing sample was made of PBMCs. These receptors all stem from a male donor in good health and CMV-seropositive. The CDR3 runs from the conserved cysteine through the conserved F or W. A D gene is named only where the DNA matches it firmly.

v_call: TRBV11-3
d_call: TRBD1
j_call: TRBJ2-3
cdr3_aa: CASRPGQGIDTQYF

v_call: TRBV5-8
d_call: .
j_call: TRBJ2-3
cdr3_aa: CASTKEGYTDTQYF

v_call: TRBV18
d_call: TRBD2
j_call: TRBJ2-1
cdr3_aa: CASSSGTSGRTYNEQFF

v_call: TRBV2
d_call: TRBD1
j_call: TRBJ2-7
cdr3_aa: CARRTDRGSYEQYF

v_call: TRBV7-9
d_call: .
j_call: TRBJ2-1
cdr3_aa: CASSSESGSQFF

v_call: TRBV7-9
d_call: .
j_call: TRBJ2-7
cdr3_aa: CSSSLGARGRKYEQYF

v_call: TRBV10-3
d_call: TRBD2
j_call: TRBJ2-2
cdr3_aa: CAIRPGLAGSGELFF

v_call: TRBV2
d_call: TRBD1
j_call: TRBJ1-5
cdr3_aa: CASSPDRGLNQPQHF

v_call: TRBV6-1
d_call: .
j_call: TRBJ1-1
cdr3_aa: CASRGGPLAAEAFF

v_call: TRBV30
d_call: TRBD1
j_call: TRBJ1-3
cdr3_aa: CAWGDRGMSGNTIYF

v_call: TRBV7-7
d_call: .
j_call: TRBJ2-7
cdr3_aa: CASSLALTGYEQYF

v_call: TRBV9
d_call: .
j_call: TRBJ2-2
cdr3_aa: CASSWGERMNTGELFF

v_call: TRBV28
d_call: .
j_call: TRBJ2-7
cdr3_aa: CASSFDGSSYEQYF

v_call: TRBV7-9
d_call: TRBD1
j_call: TRBJ1-2
cdr3_aa: CSSSLNSDRHGYTF

v_call: TRBV19
d_call: TRBD1
j_call: TRBJ1-5
cdr3_aa: CASSPLDRGKNQPQHF

v_call: TRBV4-1
d_call: .
j_call: TRBJ1-3
cdr3_aa: CASSQVSDTIYF

v_call: TRBV5-4
d_call: TRBD1
j_call: TRBJ1-4
cdr3_aa: CASSATGVLEEKLFF

v_call: TRBV10-3
d_call: .
j_call: TRBJ1-1
cdr3_aa: CAISDGYLDTEAFF

v_call: TRBV12-5
d_call: .
j_call: TRBJ1-1
cdr3_aa: CASSDVNTEAFF

v_call: TRBV6-1
d_call: .
j_call: TRBJ1-1
cdr3_aa: CASSDGGGKAFF

v_call: TRBV4-1
d_call: TRBD2
j_call: TRBJ2-7
cdr3_aa: CASSQGGLAGVSYEQYF

v_call: TRBV7-2
d_call: TRBD2
j_call: TRBJ2-3
cdr3_aa: CASRGSGRYTDTQYF

v_call: TRBV27
d_call: .
j_call: TRBJ2-7
cdr3_aa: CASSLSSARRHEQYF

v_call: TRBV5-1
d_call: TRBD1
j_call: TRBJ2-5
cdr3_aa: CASRQDRVGETQYF

v_call: TRBV2
d_call: .
j_call: TRBJ1-6
cdr3_aa: CASSVRGALHF

v_call: TRBV5-4
d_call: TRBD1
j_call: TRBJ2-5
cdr3_aa: CASSKNRGPQYF

v_call: TRBV18
d_call: .
j_call: TRBJ2-5
cdr3_aa: CASSPRTQGGGETQYF

v_call: TRBV29-1
d_call: TRBD1
j_call: TRBJ2-3
cdr3_aa: CSVNRGGITDTQYF

v_call: TRBV11-3
d_call: TRBD2
j_call: TRBJ2-5
cdr3_aa: CASSPGLAGGEQYF

v_call: TRBV7-2
d_call: TRBD1
j_call: TRBJ1-3
cdr3_aa: CASSSMTGGRNTIYF

v_call: TRBV29-1
d_call: TRBD1
j_call: TRBJ1-2
cdr3_aa: CSGFTGENYGYTF

v_call: TRBV5-8
d_call: .
j_call: TRBJ1-2
cdr3_aa: CASSPPGGAGYGYTF

v_call: TRBV5-4
d_call: .
j_call: TRBJ2-2
cdr3_aa: CASSRNPVNTGELFF

v_call: TRBV19
d_call: TRBD1
j_call: TRBJ1-1
cdr3_aa: CASSLTGAGRDEAFF

v_call: TRBV4-2
d_call: TRBD2
j_call: TRBJ2-7
cdr3_aa: CASSQGSGSSYEQYF

v_call: TRBV7-2
d_call: TRBD2
j_call: TRBJ2-5
cdr3_aa: CASSRQRGTGETQYF

v_call: TRBV7-2
d_call: TRBD2
j_call: TRBJ2-3
cdr3_aa: CASSLLASGSFADTQYF

v_call: TRBV5-1
d_call: .
j_call: TRBJ2-7
cdr3_aa: CASSPGLLAYEQYF

v_call: TRBV30
d_call: .
j_call: TRBJ2-3
cdr3_aa: CAWSVEGDTQYF

v_call: TRBV10-3
d_call: TRBD1
j_call: .
cdr3_aa: CAISDLDRGSDEQYF

v_call: TRBV30
d_call: .
j_call: TRBJ1-4
cdr3_aa: CAWSVTVLPEKLFF

v_call: TRBV6-5
d_call: .
j_call: TRBJ1-1
cdr3_aa: CASSRPREGRTEAFF

v_call: TRBV5-1
d_call: .
j_call: TRBJ2-1
cdr3_aa: CASSLELGEQFF

v_call: TRBV19
d_call: TRBD2
j_call: TRBJ2-2
cdr3_aa: CASTPGLAGATGELFF

v_call: TRBV6-6
d_call: TRBD2
j_call: TRBJ2-3
cdr3_aa: CASGEREGDTQYF

v_call: TRBV19
d_call: .
j_call: TRBJ2-1
cdr3_aa: CASSTRPRSDEQFF

v_call: TRBV29-1
d_call: .
j_call: TRBJ2-1
cdr3_aa: CSVLSGDRSYNEQFF

v_call: TRBV6-1
d_call: TRBD1
j_call: TRBJ1-1
cdr3_aa: CASSPQTGVRPEAFF

v_call: TRBV30
d_call: .
j_call: TRBJ2-2
cdr3_aa: CAWSFLANTGELFF

v_call: TRBV27
d_call: TRBD1
j_call: TRBJ2-7
cdr3_aa: CASSSGTGGYEQYF

v_call: TRBV2
d_call: TRBD1
j_call: TRBJ2-7
cdr3_aa: CASSRDRAYEQYF

v_call: TRBV28
d_call: .
j_call: TRBJ1-1
cdr3_aa: CASSLNRVTEAFF

v_call: TRBV10-2
d_call: TRBD2
j_call: TRBJ2-7
cdr3_aa: CASSGLAGVPTYEQYF

v_call: TRBV6-5
d_call: TRBD1
j_call: TRBJ2-3
cdr3_aa: CAGRLGGASSDTQYF

v_call: TRBV5-6
d_call: TRBD1
j_call: TRBJ2-5
cdr3_aa: CASSLVAGGWETQYF

v_call: TRBV9
d_call: TRBD2
j_call: TRBJ2-5
cdr3_aa: CASSVDWDYQETQYF

v_call: TRBV7-8
d_call: .
j_call: TRBJ1-3
cdr3_aa: CASSARAPGDTIYF

v_call: TRBV9
d_call: TRBD1
j_call: TRBJ2-7
cdr3_aa: CASSVGTGGEQYF

v_call: TRBV5-6
d_call: .
j_call: TRBJ1-5
cdr3_aa: CASSFGGNQPQHF

v_call: TRBV7-7
d_call: TRBD2
j_call: TRBJ2-5
cdr3_aa: CASSLELAGETQYF